The 10 T cell receptor beta chains reported below all come from one sample, sequenced in a study of CD8 T cells in ankylosing spondylitis. Their antigen targets remain unknown. TCRdb used MiXCR to reprocess the 5' RACE reads, holding one entry per CDR3 protein. Of hundreds of thousands of distinct CDR3 sequences in the sample, roughly a quarter were seen once. General study results and limits: A TCR beta motif of eight highly homologous variants appeared characteristic of ankylosing spondylitis blood.

Input material: blood, either unsorted or a sorted T cell fraction (not recorded which). Source of these receptors: a male donor with ankylosing spondylitis.

The gene calls are TRBV5-1 and TRBJ2-2; D unclear. Germline V lookup: CDR1 SGHRS, CDR2 YFSETQ. This CDR3 comprises 16 residues. The ends were cut back, 0 bases at V and 1 base at J, with 10 bases in the middle. CDR3 loop: CASSLVGDWNTGELFF. As DNA, the CDR3 is TGCGCCAGCAGCTTGGTTGGGGATTGGAACACCGGGGAGCTGTTTTTT.

By sample share, this clonotype is medium-sized. The chain couples TRBV7-2 to TRBJ2-2; D is unresolved. V lost 5 bases, J lost 5 bases, and 12 bases lay in between. CDR1 and CDR2 (germline): SGHTA, FQGNSA. The CDR3 loop spans 14 amino acids. The CDR3 protein is CASSQMTGTGELFF. Here the CDR3 DNA reads TGTGCCAGCAGCCAGATGACCGGGACCGGGGAGCTGTTTTTT.

The V gene is TRBV28, the J gene TRBJ1-6, with D tentatively TRBD1 (5 bases). Trimming took 6 bases from V and 7 from J, leaving 13 bases between them. CDR3 length: 14 residues. CDR1 MDHEN and CDR2 SYDVKM come from the germline V gene. CDR3 nucleotides: TGTGCCAGCAGCCCAGGTGACAGAAATTCACCCCTCCACTTT. Its protein product is CASSPGDRNSPLHF.

The chain carries TRBV5-5 and TRBJ1-5, with D unresolved. The CDR3 consists of 15 residues. Germline V gene data show CDR1 as SGHKS and CDR2 as YYEKEE (reference sequence). V lost 0 bases, J lost 6 bases, and 13 bases lay in between. The CDR3 sequence: CASSLGDGSFQPQHF. The CDR3 DNA follows: TGTGCCAGCAGCTTGGGTGACGGGAGTTTTCAGCCCCAGCATTTT.

This clonotype appeared a few times. J is TRBJ2-2 and V is TRBV4-1; 10 bases agree with TRBD1. CDR3 size: 15 residues. Germline-derived CDR1 and CDR2 are MGHRA and YSYEKL. V shed 1 base and J 6 bases; nucleotides not matched to a gene: 2. CDR3 protein: CASSQGDRGAGELFF. The CDR3, as DNA: TGCGCCAGCAGCCAAGGGGACAGGGGTGCCGGGGAGCTGTTTTTT.

J is TRBJ2-5 and V is TRBV20-1; 9 nucleotides match TRBD2. Germline V CDR1 and CDR2: DFQATT, SNEGSKA (reference sequence). The CDR3 is 16 amino acids. After removal of 0 bases from V and 7 bases from J, the junction contained 12 bases not matched to a gene. The CDR3 DNA follows: TGCAGTGCTAGAGATGTAGGACTAGCGTCCACGGGGACCCAGTACTTC. This encodes CSARDVGLASTGTQYF.

This clonotype was observed a handful of times. The J gene is TRBJ1-1, the V gene TRBV12-3 or TRBV12-4, with TRBD1 identical over 11 bases. The V and J ends lost 6 bases and 5 bases, in that order; junction bases with no gene match: 8. There are 15 residues in the CDR3. The CDR3 DNA sequence: TGTGCCAGCAGCAAGGGGACAGGGGGATATACTGAAGCTTTCTTT. It yields the protein CASSKGTGGYTEAFF.

This clonotype has just a few counts. The CDR3 coding sequence is TGCGCCAGCAGCCGGGACAGAGAGGAATTCGGTTCCCTCCACTTT. It codes for CASSRDREEFGSLHF. The gene calls are TRBV5-1 and TRBJ1-6; 7 bases are a match to TRBD1. The CDR3 is 15 amino acids. Germline V gene lookup returns CDR1 SGHRS and CDR2 YFSETQ. Unmatched junction bases numbered 15, after V lost 4 bases and J lost 14 bases.

This clonotype occurred a few times. This sequence joins TRBV7-9 and TRBJ2-2; 11 bases are shared with TRBD2. This CDR3 is 15 amino acids long. With V trimmed by 7 bases and J by 2 bases, 3 bases remained unmatched. Germline-derived CDR1 and CDR2 are SEHNR and FQNEAQ (reference sequence). The CDR3 is CASKLAGGNTGELFF. The CDR3 coding sequence is TGTGCCAGCAAGCTAGCGGGAGGAAACACCGGGGAGCTGTTTTTT. Full variable domain (missing parts from reference TRBV7-9 and TRBJ2-2): DTGVSQNPRHKITKRGQNVTFRCDPISEHNRLYWYRQTLGQGPEFLTYFQNEAQLEKSRLLSDRFSAERPKGSFSTLEIQRTEQGDSAMYLCASKLAGGNTGELFFGEGSRLTVL.

The table lists this clonotype with a few counts. The genes are TRBV20-1 and TRBJ2-7, with 12 nucleotides matching TRBD2. CDR3 size: 14 residues. V was clipped by 3 bases and J by 7 bases; unmatched bases: 7. Germline V gene sequence: CDR1 DFQATT, CDR2 SNEGSKA (reference sequence). CDR3 coding DNA: TGCAGTGCTAGGGATGGACTAGCGGGATGGGAGCAGTACTTC. It encodes CSARDGLAGWEQYF.